Listed below are T cell receptor beta chains from one sample, sequenced in a study of blood T cell repertoires in COVID-19. Repertoires were generated with immunoSEQ multiplex PCR, while TCRdb's copy carries only in-frame clones and drops some. The sample lists under 300,000 clones, about nine tenths seen once, with about 3% in the top ten. The specimen sequenced was peripheral blood. The receptors here all came from a woman aged 25 to 45 with active or convalescent COVID-19. Each CDR3 is given without its conserved first and last residue. A D gene is named only where the DNA matches it firmly.

D gene: TRBD1
J gene: TRBJ1-1
V gene: TRBV7-2
CDR3 protein: ASSLLTGGHHGAF

D gene: .
J gene: TRBJ2-3
V gene: TRBV9
CDR3 protein: ASSPRRSTDTQY

D gene: TRBD1
J gene: TRBJ1-2
V gene: TRBV24-1
CDR3 protein: ATSYSDRDGYT

D gene: .
J gene: TRBJ2-3
V gene: TRBV6-5
CDR3 protein: ASSSPGYGADTQY

D gene: .
J gene: TRBJ2-3
V gene: TRBV5-6
CDR3 protein: ASSLVGGGNTDTQY

D gene: TRBD1
J gene: TRBJ1-2
V gene: TRBV2
CDR3 protein: ASSLQGADYGYT

D gene: .
J gene: TRBJ1-1
V gene: TRBV21-1
CDR3 protein: ASSKGKGDRDTEAF

D gene: TRBD1
J gene: TRBJ1-2
V gene: TRBV3-1/TRBV3-2
CDR3 protein: ASSQGRTGVGYGYT

D gene: .
J gene: TRBJ2-3
V gene: TRBV10-3
CDR3 protein: AISEGAGPTVSADTQY

D gene: .
J gene: TRBJ2-7
V gene: TRBV28
CDR3 protein: ATDKSGASYEQY

D gene: .
J gene: TRBJ2-1
V gene: TRBV9
CDR3 protein: ASSLGGVSYNEQF

D gene: .
J gene: TRBJ2-2
V gene: TRBV25-1
CDR3 protein: ASRREPGELF

D gene: TRBD2
J gene: TRBJ2-5
V gene: TRBV28
CDR3 protein: ASSPPGRGTQY

D gene: .
J gene: TRBJ2-5
V gene: TRBV10-3
CDR3 protein: AISDRVSPETQY

D gene: .
J gene: TRBJ2-5
V gene: TRBV7-2
CDR3 protein: ASSPRRVSETQY

D gene: .
J gene: TRBJ2-1
V gene: TRBV4-3
CDR3 protein: ASSPHLRGEQF

D gene: TRBD1
J gene: TRBJ2-3
V gene: TRBV7-3
CDR3 protein: ASSPLGQSTDTQY

D gene: TRBD1
J gene: TRBJ2-5
V gene: TRBV9
CDR3 protein: ASSTIGTGGETQY

D gene: TRBD1
J gene: TRBJ1-2
V gene: TRBV19
CDR3 protein: ASSIVATGGADGYT

D gene: TRBD1
J gene: TRBJ1-6
V gene: TRBV7-2
CDR3 protein: ASSQGQGPYNSPLH

D gene: .
J gene: TRBJ1-3
V gene: TRBV18
CDR3 protein: ASSPRQAHSGNTIY

D gene: .
J gene: TRBJ1-3
V gene: TRBV15
CDR3 protein: ATSRGGGYSGNTIY

D gene: .
J gene: TRBJ2-7
V gene: TRBV15
CDR3 protein: ATSRNTGMGYEQY

D gene: TRBD2
J gene: TRBJ2-1
V gene: TRBV27
CDR3 protein: ASGAGGGNEQF

D gene: TRBD2
J gene: TRBJ2-3
V gene: TRBV9
CDR3 protein: ASPNPWLAGKTDTQY

D gene: .
J gene: TRBJ1-2
V gene: TRBV30
CDR3 protein: AWNHPVQVL

D gene: .
J gene: TRBJ1-4
V gene: TRBV2
CDR3 protein: ASSGGGGEKLF

D gene: .
J gene: TRBJ2-7
V gene: TRBV19
CDR3 protein: ASSNFPGRYEQY

D gene: TRBD1
J gene: TRBJ2-6
V gene: TRBV19
CDR3 protein: ASSPMTGPGANVLT

D gene: TRBD2
J gene: TRBJ2-3
V gene: TRBV9
CDR3 protein: ASSVGGLGDTQY

D gene: .
J gene: TRBJ2-7
V gene: TRBV9
CDR3 protein: ASSVVGGATEQY

D gene: TRBD1
J gene: TRBJ2-7
V gene: TRBV6-5
CDR3 protein: ASSYSGTGLYEQY

D gene: TRBD2
J gene: TRBJ2-7
V gene: TRBV4-2
CDR3 protein: ASSPLAGAYEQY